One sample yielded the 5 T cell receptor beta chains listed below, sequenced in a study of yellow fever vaccine responses in identical twins. From the RT-PCR reads, TCRdb called clonotypes with MiXCR, one entry per CDR3 protein. The table records over 10,000 distinct CDR3 sequences, approximately 84% of them present only once. Sample: T cells from blood (PBMCs), unsorted or a sorted subset (not recorded which), taken before or after yellow fever vaccination (not recorded which). These receptors all come from a woman aged 18-30 years who received the yellow fever vaccine.

The chain couples TRBV2 to TRBJ2-2; D remains unclear. This CDR3 region has 15 residues. V lost 3 bases and J 1 base, leaving 9 bases between the germline ends. Looked up from germline, CDR1 is SNHLY and CDR2 is FYNNEI. DNA for the CDR3: TGTGCCAGCAGTGAGCAAAACAGGAACACCGGGGAGCTGTTTTTT. The encoded protein is CASSEQNRNTGELFF.

V is TRBV2 and J is TRBJ2-7; possibly TRBD2 for D (6 bases). The germline V gene has CDR1 SNHLY and CDR2 FYNNEI. CDR3 length equals 16 residues. V shed 5 bases and J shed 7 bases, with 24 bases lying between them. CDR3 DNA: TGTGCCAGCAGTCCTCTGGAGGGCAGGGCAGCTTATGAGCAGTACTTC. Translating gives CASSPLEGRAAYEQYF.

CDR3 loop: CASSLGTSGSLFYEQYF. As DNA, the CDR3 is TGTGCCAGCAGCCTTGGGACTAGCGGGAGTCTATTCTACGAGCAGTACTTC. The chain recombines TRBV12-1 with TRBJ2-7; the table gives TRBD2 as D, unverified against the DNA. TRBV12-1 is termed a pseudogene. CDR3 length equals 17 residues.

The gene calls are TRBV6-1 and TRBJ2-2; D is uncertain. Germline V CDR1 and CDR2: MNHNS, SASEGT. V was pared by 9 bases and J by 9 bases, with 14 bases between. The CDR3 consists of 12 residues. DNA for the CDR3: TGTGCCAGACCTGACCCTAACTGGGAGCTGTTTTTT. Translation: CARPDPNWELFF.

The chain has TRBV23-1 and TRBJ2-3; 7 positions match TRBD1. TRBV23-1 is annotated as an ORF whose role is uncertain. V was pared by 4 bases and J by 0 bases, with 13 bases of the junction left unmatched. This CDR3 contains 18 residues. CDR3 protein: CASSRTQDRAASTDTQYF. The CDR3, as DNA: TGCGCCAGCAGTCGGACCCAAGACAGGGCCGCTAGCACAGATACGCAGTATTTT.